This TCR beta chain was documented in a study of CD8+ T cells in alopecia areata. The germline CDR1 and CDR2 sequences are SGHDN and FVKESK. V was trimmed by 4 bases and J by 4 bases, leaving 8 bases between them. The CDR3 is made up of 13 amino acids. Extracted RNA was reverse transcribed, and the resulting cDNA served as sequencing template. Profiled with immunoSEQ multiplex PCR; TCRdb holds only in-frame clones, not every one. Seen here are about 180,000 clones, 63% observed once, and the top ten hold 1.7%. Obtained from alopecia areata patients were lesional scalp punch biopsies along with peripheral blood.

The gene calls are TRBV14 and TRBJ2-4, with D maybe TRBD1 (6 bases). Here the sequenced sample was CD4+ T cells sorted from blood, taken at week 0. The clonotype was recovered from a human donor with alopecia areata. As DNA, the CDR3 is TGTGCCAGCAGCCGGACAGTGAAAAACATTCAGTACTTC. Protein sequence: CASSRTVKNIQYF.